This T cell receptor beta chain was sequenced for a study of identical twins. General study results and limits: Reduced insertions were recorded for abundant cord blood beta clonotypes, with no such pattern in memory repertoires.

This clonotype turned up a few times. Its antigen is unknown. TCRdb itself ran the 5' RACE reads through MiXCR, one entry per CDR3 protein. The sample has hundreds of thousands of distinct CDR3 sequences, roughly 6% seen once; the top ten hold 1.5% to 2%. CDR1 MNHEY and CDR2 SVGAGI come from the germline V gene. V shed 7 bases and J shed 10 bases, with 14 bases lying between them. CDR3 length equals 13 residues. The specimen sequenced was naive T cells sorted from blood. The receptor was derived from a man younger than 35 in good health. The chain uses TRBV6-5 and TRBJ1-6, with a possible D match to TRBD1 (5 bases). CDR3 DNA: TGTGCCAGCAATTCAGGGCTTTCCTCACCCCTCCACTTT. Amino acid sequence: CASNSGLSSPLHF.